Below are 18 T cell receptor beta chains sequenced from a single sample in a study of blood T cell repertoires in COVID-19. The repertoire was sequenced with immunoSEQ multiplex PCR; TCRdb's copy has only in-frame clones and lacks some. The top ten clones hold around 6.9% of a sample with around 56,000 clones, approximately 89% of them seen once. The sequencing input was peripheral blood. Source of these receptors: a man aged 60 to 69 with active or convalescent COVID-19.

In nucleotides, the CDR3 is TGTGCCACCAGCAGAGGCCGGGGACTAGGAGCCCCAGATACGCAGTATTTT. Its protein is CATSRGRGLGAPDTQYF. The chain joins TRBV15 to TRBJ2-3; 8 nucleotides match TRBD2. Germline V lookup: CDR1 LNHNV, CDR2 YYDKDF (reference sequence). The CDR3 is 17 residues long. V lost 1 base, J lost 4 bases, and 10 bases stayed unmatched.

This clone has just a few counts. The chain has TRBV7-2 and TRBJ1-1; D might be TRBD1 (6 bases). Trimming took off 6 bases at V and 4 bases at J, with 15 bases between the two ends. Germline CDR1 reads SGHTA; CDR2 reads FQGNSA. This CDR3 has 14 residues. CDR3 in amino acids: CASRGGRATTEAFF. The CDR3 DNA reads TGTGCCAGCAGGGGGGGGCGCGCCACCACTGAAGCTTTCTTT.

The chain is built from TRBV4-3 and TRBJ2-1; D not certain. Deletions cut 0 bases from V and 2 bases from J, with 8 bases between. This CDR3 comprises 15 residues. Germline values: CDR1 LGHNA, CDR2 YSLEER. The CDR3 loop reads CASSQDRRTYNEQFF. The CDR3 nucleotides read TGCGCCAGCAGCCAAGATAGGAGAACCTACAATGAGCAGTTCTTC.

This chain connects TRBV4-3 to TRBJ2-5; TRBD2 might be the D (6 bases). V lost 0 bases to trimming and J lost 9 bases, with 11 bases between them. This CDR3 comprises 13 residues. Germline-derived CDR1 and CDR2 are LGHNA and YSLEER. The CDR3 DNA follows: TGCGCCAGCAGCCAAGAGTGGGGCGGGGCCCAGTACTTC. Its protein is CASSQEWGGAQYF.

In this sample, this clone turned up once. V and J are TRBV25-1 and TRBJ1-1; D unresolved. This CDR3 comprises 12 residues. From germline, CDR1 is MGHDK and CDR2 SYGVNS. V was clipped by 1 base and J by 6 bases, with 6 bases between them. The DNA of the CDR3 is TGTGCCAGCAGTGAATGGAGCGCTGAAGCTTTCTTT. Amino acid sequence: CASSEWSAEAFF. Complete variable domain (other parts from reference TRBV25-1 and TRBJ1-1): EADIYQTPRYLVIGTGKKITLECSQTMGHDKMYWYQQDPGMELHLIHYSYGVNSTEKGDLSSESTVSRIRTEHFPLTLESARPSHTSQYLCASSEWSAEAFFGQGTRLTVV.

The rearrangement joins TRBV5-8 to TRBJ1-4; D is perhaps TRBD1 (6 bases). Deletions cut 2 bases from V and 13 bases from J, with 15 bases between. Germline assignment: CDR1 SGHTS and CDR2 YDEGEE. The CDR3 sequence is 13 residues long. CDR3 bases: TGTGCCAGCAGCTTTTTACCGGGACACGGACTGTTTTTT. Its protein is CASSFLPGHGLFF. Full variable domain (rest looked up from reference TRBV5-8 and TRBJ1-4): EAGVTQSPTHLIKTRGQQATLRCSPISGHTSVYWYQQALGLGLQFLLWYDEGEERNRGNFPPRFSGRQFPNYSSELNVNALELEDSALYLCASSFLPGHGLFFGSGTQLSVL.

V is TRBV7-2 and J is TRBJ1-5, with a weak D call TRBD1 (5 bases). The CDR3 is made up of 15 amino acids. Germline CDR1 reads SGHTA; CDR2 reads FQGNSA. V was pared by 1 base and J by 2 bases, with 9 bases between. The CDR3 DNA sequence: TGTGCCAGCAGCTTAGACGGGGGGGGCAATCAGCCCCAGCATTTT. This encodes CASSLDGGGNQPQHF.

This rearrangement joins TRBV5-1 to TRBJ2-1, with TRBD1 matching over 8 bases. The germline V gene has CDR1 SGHRS and CDR2 YFSETQ. CDR3 length equals 16 residues. V was pared by 0 bases and J by 4 bases, with 6 bases of the junction left unmatched. CDR3 in DNA: TGCGCCAGCAGCTTGGCCGGACAGGGATGGTACAATGAGCAGTTCTTC. Its protein product is CASSLAGQGWYNEQFF.

V gene TRBV7-9 combines with J gene TRBJ1-3; 8 positions agree with TRBD1. Germline CDR1 and CDR2: SEHNR and FQNEAQ (reference sequence). The CDR3 is 17 residues long. Losses at the gene ends were 4 bases for V and 3 bases for J; bases not matched to a gene: 11. Here the CDR3 reads CASSSPGTGPSGNTIYF. CDR3 coding DNA: TGTGCCAGCAGCTCCCCTGGGACAGGTCCCAGTGGAAACACCATATATTTT. The complete variable domain, with remaining parts taken from reference TRBV7-9 and TRBJ1-3, reads DTGVSQNPRHKITKRGQNVTFRCDPISEHNRLYWYRQTLGQGPEFLTYFQNEAQLEKSRLLSDRFSAERPKGSFSTLEIQRTEQGDSAMYLCASSSPGTGPSGNTIYFGEGSWLTVV.

This chain links TRBV7-8 with TRBJ2-7, with TRBD1 matching 7 bases. The trim removed 1 base at V and 4 bases at J, leaving 10 bases unmatched. The CDR3 extends over 16 amino acids. Germline V gene sequence: CDR1 SGHVS, CDR2 FQNEAQ. The CDR3 protein is CASSLGPGQTIYEQYF. CDR3 sequence (DNA): TGTGCCAGCAGCTTAGGTCCGGGACAGACTATTTACGAGCAGTACTTC.

This chain uses TRBV19 with TRBJ1-5; 7 bases align to TRBD1. The CDR3 consists of 13 residues. V shed 8 bases, J shed 6 bases, and the junction held 7 bases outside the gene matches. Germline CDR1 reads LNHDA; CDR2 reads SQIVND (reference sequence). The chain's CDR3 is CASLGQVGQPQHF. The CDR3 nucleotides are TGTGCCAGTTTAGGACAGGTCGGTCAGCCCCAGCATTTT.

This clone occurred once. The chain recombines TRBV6-1 with TRBJ1-4, with 9 positions matching TRBD1. J gave up 7 bases and V 6 bases, and 9 bases lay outside the gene matches. Germline V gene sequence: CDR1 MNHNS, CDR2 SASEGT. The CDR3 is 15 residues long. CDR3 residues: CASSERGTGSEKLFF. Here the CDR3 DNA reads TGTGCCAGCAGCGAACGCGGGACAGGGAGTGAAAAACTGTTTTTT.

This chain links TRBV6-2 or TRBV6-3 with TRBJ1-2, with 9 bases lining up with TRBD1. CDR3 length: 15 amino acids. After removal of 2 bases from V and 8 bases from J, the junction contained 9 bases not matched to a gene. Germline V gives CDR1 MNHEY, CDR2 SVGEGT. The DNA for the CDR3 is TGTGCCAGCAGTTACACAGGGGGCGTTCCGTACGGCTACACCTTC. Amino acids: CASSYTGGVPYGYTF.

The chain links TRBV4-2 to TRBJ2-7; TRBD2 aligns across 7 bases. V was pared by 0 bases and J by 3 bases, with 2 bases of the junction left unmatched. The CDR3 covers 14 residues. CDR1 and CDR2 (germline): LGHNA, YNFKEQ. CDR3 sequence (DNA): TGTGCCAGCAGCCAAGACGGGAGGAACTACGAGCAGTACTTC. Translation: CASSQDGRNYEQYF.

The gene calls are TRBV16 and TRBJ1-2, with D tentatively TRBD1 (6 bases). This CDR3 comprises 16 residues. In germline, CDR1 is KGHSY, CDR2 FQNENV. V lost 0 bases, J lost 7 bases, and 18 bases lay in between. CDR3 sequence: CASSQSFAGAIRGYTF. CDR3 DNA: TGTGCCAGCAGCCAATCTTTCGCAGGGGCTATTCGTGGCTACACCTTC.

CDR3 residues: CASSFVSGGHNEQFF. The CDR3, as DNA: TGTGCCAGCAGTTTTGTCTCGGGGGGGCACAATGAGCAGTTCTTC. The chain employs TRBV27 and TRBJ2-1; 8 bases align to TRBD2. The CDR3 has 15 amino acids. Germline assignment: CDR1 MNHEY and CDR2 SMNVEV (reference sequence). J was trimmed by 5 bases and V by 3 bases; bases with no gene match: 6.

The J gene is TRBJ1-2, the V gene TRBV29-1; D may be TRBD1 (6 bases). V was clipped by 3 bases and J by 8 bases, with 13 bases between them. The germline CDR1 and CDR2 sequences are SQVTM and ANQGSEA. The CDR3 has 12 residues. DNA for the CDR3: TGCAGCGTTGACAACACAGGGTCAGGCTACACCTTC. Its translation: CSVDNTGSGYTF.

The V gene is TRBV7-4, the J gene TRBJ1-5; D is ambiguous. Germline CDR1 and CDR2: SGHVT and SQSDAQ. V dropped 1 base and J dropped 4 bases, with 14 bases sitting between them. This CDR3 is built from 16 residues. CDR3 region: CASSLESPSLNQPQHF. The CDR3 DNA is TGTGCCAGCAGCTTAGAGAGCCCGAGCTTAAATCAGCCCCAGCATTTT.